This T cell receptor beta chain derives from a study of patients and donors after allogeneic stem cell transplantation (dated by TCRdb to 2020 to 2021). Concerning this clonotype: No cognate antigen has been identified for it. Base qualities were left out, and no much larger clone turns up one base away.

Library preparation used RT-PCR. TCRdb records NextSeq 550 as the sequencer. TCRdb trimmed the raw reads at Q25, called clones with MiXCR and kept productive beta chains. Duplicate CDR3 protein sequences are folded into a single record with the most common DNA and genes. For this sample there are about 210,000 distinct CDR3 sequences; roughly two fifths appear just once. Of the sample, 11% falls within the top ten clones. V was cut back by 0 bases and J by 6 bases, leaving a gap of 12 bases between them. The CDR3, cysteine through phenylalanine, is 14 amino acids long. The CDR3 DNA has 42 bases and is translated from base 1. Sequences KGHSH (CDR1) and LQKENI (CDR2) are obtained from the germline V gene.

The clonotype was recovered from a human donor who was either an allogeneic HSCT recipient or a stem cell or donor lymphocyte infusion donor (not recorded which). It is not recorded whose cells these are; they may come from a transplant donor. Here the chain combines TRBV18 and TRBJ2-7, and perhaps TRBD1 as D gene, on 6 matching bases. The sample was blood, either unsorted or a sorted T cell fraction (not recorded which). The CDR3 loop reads CASSPPVQGAEQYF. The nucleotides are TGTGCCAGCTCACCACCGGTACAGGGTGCCGAGCAGTACTTC.